Each of the 27 T cell receptor beta chains below was sequenced from the same sample in a study of T cells after yellow fever vaccination. Via MiXCR, TCRdb re-called the 5' RACE reads, giving one row per CDR3 protein. The sample carries about 320,000 distinct CDR3 sequences, roughly a tenth recorded once. The sample consisted of CD4+ T cells sorted from PBMCs, taken 45 days after the yellow fever booster vaccination. These receptors all stem from a man in his late teens or twenties who received the YFV17D yellow fever vaccine.

The chain recombines TRBV7-2 with TRBJ2-1; 9 positions agree with TRBD2. V shed 5 bases, J shed 0 bases, and the junction held 5 bases outside the gene matches. CDR3 length: 16 amino acids. CDR1 and CDR2 (germline): SGHTA, FQGNSA. The CDR3 nucleotides are TGTGCCAGCAGCAAGAGCGGGGGGCGCTCCTACAATGAGCAGTTCTTC. It codes for CASSKSGGRSYNEQFF.

The genes are TRBV6-2 or TRBV6-3 and TRBJ1-2; 10 nucleotides align to TRBD1. The CDR3 is 16 amino acids. Germline V lookup: CDR1 MNHEY, CDR2 SVGEGT. The ends lost 2 bases at V and 2 bases at J; junction bases unmatched: 5. CDR3 loop: CASSYGPGQGNYGYTF. The CDR3 coding sequence is TGTGCCAGCAGTTACGGCCCGGGACAGGGGAACTATGGCTACACCTTC.

The chain recombines TRBV29-1 with TRBJ2-7, with D perhaps TRBD1 (6 bases). The CDR3 covers 12 residues. Germline V CDR1 and CDR2: SQVTM, ANQGSEA. V shed 7 bases and J shed 7 bases, with 17 bases lying between them. For the CDR3, the DNA is TGCAGCGCCTCAGGGGCGTCGGGGGAGCAGTACGTC. It specifies CSASGASGEQYV.

V gene TRBV19 combines with J gene TRBJ2-4; possible D gene TRBD1, 6 bases. V lost 1 base and J lost 4, with 11 bases in between. This CDR3 is 15 amino acids long. Germline V gene sequence: CDR1 LNHDA, CDR2 SQIVND (reference sequence). CDR3 coding DNA: TGTGCCAGTAGTATAGTAGGGACATCTAAAAACATTCAGTACTTC. This codes for CASSIVGTSKNIQYF.

This clonotype was seen a few times. The rearrangement uses TRBV29-1 and TRBJ2-2; D perhaps matches TRBD2 (5 bases). The CDR3 consists of 13 residues. CDR1 SQVTM and CDR2 ANQGSEA come from the germline V gene. V was clipped by 6 bases and J by 5 bases, with 13 bases between them. DNA of the CDR3: TGCAGCGTGGGGAGTCTTGAGACCGGGGAGCTGTTTTTT. Amino acids: CSVGSLETGELFF.

The chain links TRBV6-2 or TRBV6-3 to TRBJ2-2; TRBD1 matches 9 bases. The CDR3 has 16 residues. Unmatched junction bases numbered 9, after V lost 6 bases and J lost 4 bases. Germline values: CDR1 MNHEY, CDR2 SVGEGT. CDR3 loop: CASSWGQGPSTGELFF. DNA of the CDR3: TGTGCCAGCAGCTGGGGACAGGGACCTAGCACCGGGGAGCTGTTTTTT.

This sequence joins TRBV11-2 and TRBJ2-5; the D gene is possibly TRBD2 (6 bases). The ends were cut back, 5 bases at V and 2 bases at J, with 12 bases in the middle. The CDR3 runs 14 residues. The germline gives CDR1 SGHAT, CDR2 FQNNGV. The CDR3 coding sequence is TGTGCCAGCAGCCCCCGGGAGCCTCAAGAGACCCAGTACTTC. Translation: CASSPREPQETQYF.

The CDR3 region has the DNA TGTGCCAGCAGCGTAGGGTCAGGGAGTGCGAAGCTTGGTGAAAAACTGTTTTTT. It encodes CASSVGSGSAKLGEKLFF. The rearrangement links TRBV9 to TRBJ1-4; tentative D call: TRBD1 (5 bases). Trimming removed 0 bases at V and 7 bases at J, with 22 bases between. Germline V CDR1 and CDR2: SGDLS, YYNGEE. CDR3 length: 18 amino acids.

This clonotype was picked up a small number of times. This chain uses TRBV5-1 with TRBJ2-3, with 8 bases fitting TRBD2. V lost 1 base to trimming and J lost 0 bases; unmatched junction nucleotides: 10. Per the germline V gene, CDR1 is SGHRS and CDR2 is YFSETQ. The CDR3 covers 18 residues. The CDR3 DNA reads as TGCGCCAGCAGCTTGTTGGCGGGGGGCCGTGCTAGCACAGATACGCAGTATTTT. It encodes CASSLLAGGRASTDTQYF.

This clonotype has ten or more counts. The CDR3 here is CASSAGERRDEQYF. The CDR3, as DNA: TGTGCCAGCAGCGCAGGGGAAAGGAGAGACGAGCAGTACTTC. The V and J genes are TRBV9 and TRBJ2-7; possibly TRBD1 for D (6 bases). The CDR3 contains 14 residues. The V gene's germline CDR1 is SGDLS and CDR2 YYNGEE. V was pared by 3 bases and J by 5 bases, with 15 bases between.

Only a few counts were recorded for this clonotype. The chain carries TRBV6-2 or TRBV6-3 and TRBJ1-2; TRBD1 agrees at 7 bases. V shed 6 bases, J shed 3 bases, and the junction held 10 bases outside the gene matches. Germline CDR1 and CDR2: MNHEY and SVGEGT. The length of the CDR3 is 15 residues. The CDR3 coding sequence is TGTGCCAGCAGAGCTCGCCGAGGGACAGACTATGGCTACACCTTC. Translation: CASRARRGTDYGYTF.

This clonotype appeared a few times. The V call is TRBV5-6, the J call TRBJ1-1; TRBD1 aligns across 8 bases. The CDR3 spans 17 residues. Germline V gene data show CDR1 as SGHDT and CDR2 as YYEEEE. The J segment lost 0 bases and the V segment lost 3 bases, leaving 10 bases of the junction unmatched. The CDR3 nucleotides read TGTGCCAGCAGCTCAAGGGCAGGGACAGGCATGAACACTGAAGCTTTCTTT. Translated, it gives CASSSRAGTGMNTEAFF.

Only a few counts were recorded for this clonotype. The chain combines TRBV20-1 with TRBJ2-3, with TRBD2 matching over 10 bases. V lost 6 bases, J lost 3 bases, and 6 bases stayed unmatched. Germline assignment: CDR1 DFQATT and CDR2 SNEGSKA (reference sequence). The CDR3 has 14 amino acids. The CDR3 reads CSAPSGGRTDTQYF. The CDR3 nucleotides read TGCAGTGCCCCTAGCGGGGGCCGAACAGATACGCAGTATTTT.

The sample holds a few counts of this clonotype. V gene TRBV19 combines with J gene TRBJ1-2; no firm D call. The length of the CDR3 is 11 residues. V was clipped by 4 bases and J by 9 bases, with 9 bases between them. Germline CDR1 reads LNHDA; CDR2 reads SQIVND (reference sequence). The CDR3 DNA follows: TGTGCCAGTAGTAATATACCAAGCTACACCTTC. The encoded protein is CASSNIPSYTF.

This clonotype was seen many times. The J gene is TRBJ1-1, the V gene TRBV11-2; no reliable D call. Looked up from germline, CDR1 is SGHAT and CDR2 is FQNNGV. The CDR3 is 13 amino acids. V lost 3 bases, J lost 1 base, and 6 bases lay in between. The CDR3 is CASSFGENTEAFF. CDR3 nucleotides: TGTGCCAGCAGCTTTGGGGAGAACACTGAAGCTTTCTTT.

The rearrangement joins TRBV6-2 or TRBV6-3 to TRBJ1-5; D is unresolved. CDR1 and CDR2 from the germline V gene are MNHEY and SVGEGT. Trimming removed 4 bases from V and 1 base from J, with 5 bases in between. The CDR3 is made up of 13 amino acids. The chain's CDR3 is CASSWRSNQPQHF. The CDR3 DNA reads TGTGCCAGCAGTTGGAGGAGCAATCAGCCCCAGCATTTT.

This chain uses TRBV25-1 with TRBJ2-1; tentative D call: TRBD2 (5 bases). This CDR3 comprises 16 residues. The V end lost 2 bases, the J end lost 3 bases, and 14 bases lay between the germline ends. Germline loops: CDR1 MGHDK, CDR2 SYGVNS. This CDR3 reads CASSEQARGNYNEQFF. The CDR3 DNA reads as TGTGCCAGCAGTGAACAGGCTAGAGGGAACTACAATGAGCAGTTCTTC.

This clonotype was observed a few times. The chain links TRBV20-1 to TRBJ1-5; D is uncertain. Germline CDR1 DFQATT, CDR2 SNEGSKA (reference sequence). CDR3 length: 13 amino acids. V was trimmed by 1 base and J by 6 bases, leaving 10 bases between them. The CDR3 region is CSARAYGLQPQHF. The CDR3 coding sequence is TGCAGTGCTAGAGCTTATGGCCTTCAGCCCCAGCATTTT.

The chain uses TRBV12-3 or TRBV12-4 and TRBJ1-4; TRBD1 aligns across 8 bases. J was trimmed by 7 bases and V by 6 bases; bases with no gene match: 4. This CDR3 spans 13 amino acids. The CDR3 DNA is TGTGCCAGCAGACGGACAGGGAGTGAAAAACTGTTTTTT. This gives the protein CASRRTGSEKLFF.

This clonotype was seen repeatedly, ten times or more. The chain is built from TRBV18 and TRBJ2-7, with a weak D call TRBD2 (6 bases). The CDR3 has 13 residues. Trimming stripped 2 bases from V and 2 bases from J, with 7 bases between. CDR1 and CDR2 (germline): KGHSH, LQKENI. The CDR3 is CASSPAGPYEQYF. The CDR3 DNA reads as TGTGCCAGCTCACCAGCGGGGCCCTACGAGCAGTACTTC. Based on the CDR3 plus reference TRBV18 and TRBJ2-7, the full variable domain is NAGVMQNPRHLVRRRGQEARLRCSPMKGHSHVYWYRQLPEEGLKFMVYLQKENIIDESGMPKERFSAEFPKEGPSILRIQQVVRGDSAAYFCASSPAGPYEQYFGPGTRLTVT.

This clonotype appeared a few times. This chain links TRBV18 with TRBJ1-2; 7 bases fit TRBD1. CDR1 is KGHSH, CDR2 LQKENI, per germline. The trim removed 3 bases at V and 8 bases at J, leaving 6 bases unmatched. This CDR3 contains 13 residues. CDR3 bases: TGTGCCAGCTCACCCAACAGGGGTGAAGGCTACACCTTC. Translated: CASSPNRGEGYTF.

The chain has TRBV20-1 and TRBJ2-7; 7 bases line up with TRBD1. The CDR3 extends over 14 amino acids. With 1 base clipped from V and 0 bases from J, the junction kept 3 bases outside the gene matches. Per germline, CDR1 DFQATT and CDR2 SNEGSKA (reference sequence). The CDR3 loop is CSARAGTVSYEQYV. The CDR3 bases are TGCAGTGCTAGAGCCGGGACAGTCTCCTACGAGCAGTACGTC.

The chain links TRBV12-3 or TRBV12-4 to TRBJ2-7; either TRBD1 or TRBD2 may fit D (5 bases each). The CDR3 extends over 14 amino acids. The V and J ends lost 1 base and 2 bases respectively, with 9 bases between them. CDR3 sequence reads: CASSLGGGPYEQYF. The CDR3, as DNA: TGTGCCAGCAGTTTAGGTGGGGGACCCTACGAGCAGTACTTC.

The V call is TRBV29-1, the J call TRBJ2-1, with 7 bases that match TRBD1. The CDR3 is made up of 10 amino acids. V trimming: 7 bases; J trimming: 16 bases; junction bases outside the gene matches: 10. Germline CDR1 SQVTM, CDR2 ANQGSEA. The CDR3: CSAETGKRFF. The CDR3 DNA reads TGCAGCGCTGAGACAGGGAAGCGCTTCTTC.

In this sample, this clonotype turned up a few times. The V and J genes are TRBV4-1 and TRBJ2-5; 11 bases map to TRBD2. Germline loops: CDR1 MGHRA, CDR2 YSYEKL. V shed 4 bases and J 1 base; nucleotides not matched to a gene: 11. The CDR3 spans 18 residues. Here the CDR3 reads CASSRGLAGGILQETQYF. The CDR3 nucleotides are TGCGCCAGCAGCCGTGGACTAGCGGGTGGCATCCTCCAAGAGACCCAGTACTTC.

The chain combines TRBV10-3 with TRBJ1-3, with 8 bases matching TRBD1. Germline CDR1 reads ENHRY; CDR2 reads SYGVKD. V gave up 4 bases and J gave up 0 bases; unmatched junction bases: 2. CDR3 size: 15 residues. The CDR3 reads CAISGTGFSGNTIYF. CDR3 bases: TGTGCCATCAGTGGGACAGGGTTCTCTGGAAACACCATATATTTT.

This clonotype occurred a few times. The CDR3 DNA follows: TGCAGTGCTAGAGGGGCCTTCATAGAGACCCAGTACTTC. Translation: CSARGAFIETQYF. The chain couples TRBV20-1 to TRBJ2-5; D is unclear. Deletions cut 1 base from V and 4 bases from J, with 10 bases between. The length of the CDR3 is 13 residues. Germline V gives CDR1 DFQATT, CDR2 SNEGSKA (reference sequence).